The rows below give T cell receptor beta chains drawn from one sample of a study of cytomegalovirus exposure and HLA in healthy donors. Using immunoSEQ multiplex PCR, the repertoire was profiled, and TCRdb retains in-frame clones only, with some absent. The table lists approximately 100,000 clones. Specimen: PBMCs. Receptors originate from a man in his forties in good health and CMV-seronegative. The CDR3 runs from the conserved cysteine through the conserved F or W. A D gene is named only where the DNA matches it firmly.

CASSSGTPETQYF,TGCGCCAGCAGTTCCGGGACACCAGAGACCCAGTACTTC,TRBV5-1,TRBJ2-5,NA
CASSLGSNGYTF,TGTGCCAGCAGTTTAGGCTCGAATGGCTACACCTTC,TRBV28,TRBJ1-2,NA
CAWSVPGTGAYEQYF,TGTGCCTGGAGTGTACCCGGGACAGGGGCCTACGAGCAGTACTTC,TRBV30,TRBJ2-7,TRBD1
CASSEGLAGPLGNTDTQYF,TGCGCCAGCAGTGAGGGACTAGCGGGGCCCCTGGGGAACACAGATACGCAGTATTTT,TRBV10-1,TRBJ2-3,TRBD2
CASSYPGAYEQYF,TGTGCCAGCAGTTACCCTGGGGCCTACGAGCAGTACTTC,TRBV6-6,TRBJ2-7,NA
CASSWASGVETQYF,TGTGCCAGCAGTTGGGCTAGCGGGGTGGAGACCCAGTACTTC,TRBV28,TRBJ2-5,TRBD2
CASSLSGRGLAEAFF,TGTGCCAGCAGTTTATCGGGAAGGGGATTGGCTGAAGCTTTCTTT,TRBV27,TRBJ1-1,NA
CASSPVSQGNTEAFF,TGTGCCAGCTCACCAGTTAGTCAGGGGAACACTGAAGCTTTCTTT,TRBV18,TRBJ1-1,NA
CATSRDSSGGLSNTGELFF,TGTGCCACCAGCAGAGATTCTTCGGGGGGGCTTTCGAACACCGGGGAGCTGTTTTTT,TRBV15,TRBJ2-2,TRBD2
CASSQTDRKLYGYTF,TGTGCCAGCAGCCAAACCGACAGGAAGCTCTATGGCTACACCTTC,TRBV4-2,TRBJ1-2,NA
CASSPEADRPYGYTF,TGTGCCAGCTCACCGGAAGCCGACAGACCCTATGGCTACACCTTC,TRBV18,TRBJ1-2,NA
CASSLVGGGNQPQHF,TGTGCCAGCAGCTTAGTAGGGGGCGGTAATCAGCCCCAGCATTTT,TRBV7-8,TRBJ1-5,TRBD1
CASSPERGRWDTQYF,TGCGCCAGCAGCCCGGAGCGGGGCCGATGGGATACGCAGTATTTT,TRBV4-3,TRBJ2-3,TRBD2
CASNGLAGQSEQFF,TGTGCCAGCAACGGGCTAGCGGGACAAAGTGAGCAGTTCTTC,TRBV2,TRBJ2-1,TRBD2
CASSSAYPTSGNTGELFF,TGTGCCAGCAGCTCAGCCTATCCCACTAGCGGTAACACCGGGGAGCTGTTTTTT,TRBV7-8,TRBJ2-2,TRBD2
CASSSGLADTDTQYF,TGTGCCAGCAGTTCGGGACTAGCGGACACAGATACGCAGTATTTT,TRBV2,TRBJ2-3,TRBD2
CASSLPNQPQHF,TGTGCCAGCAGCCTACCCAATCAGCCCCAGCATTTT,TRBV5-4,TRBJ1-5,NA
CASSEAGNGELFF,TGTGCCAGCAGTGAAGCCGGGAACGGGGAGCTGTTTTTT,TRBV6-1,TRBJ2-2,NA
CASSQVDSGKEFTGELFF,TGTGCCAGCAGCCAAGTTGATAGCGGGAAGGAATTCACCGGGGAGCTGTTTTTT,TRBV4-2,TRBJ2-2,TRBD2
CASSSEGSGELFF,TGCGCCAGCAGCTCGGAGGGTTCCGGGGAGCTGTTTTTT,TRBV5-1,TRBJ2-2,NA
CASSIQGGGSFYEQYF,TGTGCCAGTAGTATTCAAGGGGGCGGTTCATTCTACGAGCAGTACTTC,TRBV19,TRBJ2-7,TRBD1
CASSMAGEAFF,TGTGCCAGCAGCATGGCAGGGGAAGCTTTCTTT,TRBV7-8,TRBJ1-1,NA
CASSFKTANQPQHF,TGTGCCAGCAGTTTTAAGACAGCCAATCAGCCCCAGCATTTT,TRBV27,TRBJ1-5,NA
CASSLEEGDRKKTQYF,TGTGCCAGCAGCTTGGAGGAGGGGGACAGAAAAAAGACCCAGTACTTC,TRBV5-6,TRBJ2-5,NA
CASSFLKASPLRYEQYF,TGTGCCAGCAGCTTCCTCAAGGCTAGCCCACTTCGCTACGAGCAGTACTTC,TRBV7-9,TRBJ2-7,NA
CAITAQWRENDGYTF,TGTGCCATCACAGCACAGTGGAGGGAGAATGATGGCTACACCTTC,TRBV10-3,TRBJ1-2,NA
CASQDGTLYNEQFF,TGTGCCAGTCAGGACGGGACACTCTATAATGAGCAGTTCTTC,TRBV6-1,TRBJ2-1,NA